The 19 T cell receptor beta chains reported below all come from one sample, sequenced in a study of blood T cells in healthy people across ages. Combining a sample-barcoded 5' primer with a J-beta primer mix, a second PCR ran for about 6 to 11 cycles. From the 5' RACE reads, TCRdb called clonotypes with MiXCR, one entry per CDR3 protein. The sample carries some 1.4 million distinct CDR3 sequences, approximately 40% recorded once. Sequenced material: blood. The receptors come from a woman younger than 30 in good health.

The V call is TRBV7-9, the J call TRBJ1-6; D is perhaps TRBD1 (6 bases). Germline lookup yields CDR1 SEHNR and CDR2 FQNEAQ (reference sequence). The CDR3 is 16 amino acids. V was trimmed by 3 bases and J by 5 bases, leaving 14 bases between them. The CDR3 DNA reads TGTGCCAGCAGCTTGGGAGATGGGGGCCATAATTCACCCCTCCACTTT. Protein: CASSLGDGGHNSPLHF.

V and J are TRBV4-1 and TRBJ1-6; D unclear. Trimming stripped 1 base from V and 8 bases from J, with 15 bases between. Germline loops: CDR1 MGHRA, CDR2 YSYEKL. CDR3 length equals 16 residues. CDR3 in amino acids: CASSQVGRTYDSPLHF. As DNA, the CDR3 is TGCGCCAGCAGCCAAGTGGGCAGGACCTACGATTCACCCCTCCACTTT.

J is TRBJ2-3 and V is TRBV29-1; 13 bases are a match to TRBD2. The germline gives CDR1 SQVTM, CDR2 ANQGSEA. The CDR3 runs 15 residues. Trimming cost V 3 bases and J 1 base; bases outside gene matches: 1. The CDR3 DNA is TGCAGCGTTGACGGGACTAGCGGGGGCACAGATACGCAGTATTTT. As protein: CSVDGTSGGTDTQYF.

In this sample, this clonotype turned up a few times. The chain combines TRBV6-5 with TRBJ1-6; D is ambiguous. Germline assignment: CDR1 MNHEY and CDR2 SVGAGI. The V end lost 6 bases, the J end lost 14 bases, and 17 bases lay between the germline ends. The CDR3 has 13 residues. Written as DNA, the CDR3 is TGTGCCAGCAGATCGGCATATTGGCAGACCCTCCACTTT. Protein: CASRSAYWQTLHF.

The chain links TRBV30 to TRBJ1-2; D unclear. The CDR3 is made up of 15 amino acids. V shed 4 bases and J shed 5 bases, with 20 bases lying between them. Germline loops: CDR1 GTSNPN, CDR2 SVGIG (reference sequence). The CDR3 DNA reads TGTGCCTGGAATCCTTTGACACAAACTTTTTATGGCTACACCTTC. Translation: CAWNPLTQTFYGYTF.

The chain couples TRBV6-5 to TRBJ2-1; TRBD1 aligns across 7 bases. The CDR3 has 15 residues. The germline V gene has CDR1 MNHEY and CDR2 SVGAGI. Trimming took 4 bases from V and 7 from J; bases not matched to a gene: 10. The CDR3 here is CASSFPGTAKNEQFF. CDR3 DNA sequence: TGTGCCAGCAGTTTCCCCGGGACAGCTAAGAATGAGCAGTTCTTC.

This clonotype appeared a few times. The gene calls are TRBV7-2 and TRBJ2-1, with D uncertain. The length of the CDR3 is 12 residues. Looked up from germline, CDR1 is SGHTA and CDR2 is FQGNSA. The germline V and J ends were trimmed by 1 base and 9 bases, with 7 bases remaining between them. CDR3 nucleotides: TGTGCCAGCAGCTTAGACTACGGTGAGCAGTTCTTC. It translates to CASSLDYGEQFF.

The chain recombines TRBV21-1 with TRBJ1-6; the listed D gene, TRBD1, was not tested against the DNA. TRBV21-1 is recorded as a pseudogene. The CDR3 runs to 19 residues. CDR3 nucleotides: TGTGCCAGCGGGATGGGGGAGGGGGCAACCCGTCTCGAGTATTCACCCCTCCACTTT. Its translation: CASGMGEGATRLEYSPLHF.

V gene TRBV28 combines with J gene TRBJ2-5; maybe TRBD1 (6 bases). This CDR3 comprises 14 residues. V was shortened by 6 bases and J by 3 bases, with 14 bases between the two germline ends. The germline V gene encodes CDR1 MDHEN and CDR2 SYDVKM. This CDR3 reads CASRGDRIKETQYF. CDR3 nucleotide sequence: TGTGCCAGCAGGGGAGACAGGATAAAAGAGACCCAGTACTTC.

This clonotype has more than one count but fewer than ten. The chain joins TRBV4-1 to TRBJ2-3, with 11 bases that match TRBD2. The germline CDR1 and CDR2 sequences are MGHRA and YSYEKL. V trimming: 1 base; J trimming: 5 bases; junction bases outside the gene matches: 14. The CDR3 runs to 19 residues. CDR3 amino acids: CASSQVNSGRAGARDTQYF. The CDR3 DNA reads as TGCGCCAGCAGCCAAGTGAATAGCGGGAGGGCCGGGGCAAGAGATACGCAGTATTTT.

This clonotype has just a few counts. V gene TRBV10-3 combines with J gene TRBJ1-5, with TRBD1 as a possible D gene (5 bases). The CDR3 contains 12 residues. Germline-derived CDR1 and CDR2 are ENHRY and SYGVKD. The ends were cut back, 2 bases at V and 14 bases at J, with 13 bases in the middle. CDR3 in amino acids: CAISEDPGLKHF. The CDR3 DNA is TGTGCCATCAGTGAGGACCCGGGACTTAAGCATTTT.

This clonotype was counted only a few times. The chain recombines TRBV25-1 with TRBJ1-4, with D possibly matching TRBD1 (5 bases). In germline, CDR1 is MGHDK, CDR2 SYGVNS. Trimming took off 9 bases at V and 4 bases at J, with 15 bases between the two ends. The CDR3 length is 14 residues. In nucleotides, the CDR3 is TGTGCCAGTAGTCTTCAGGGAATTAATGAAAAACTGTTTTTT. Amino acid sequence: CASSLQGINEKLFF.

This chain connects TRBV7-8 to TRBJ2-7; unclear D gene. CDR1 SGHVS and CDR2 FQNEAQ come from the germline V gene. CDR3 size: 14 residues. V was cut by 1 base and J by 3 bases, with 10 bases left in between. The CDR3 here is CASSLDYYSYEQYF. The CDR3 nucleotides are TGTGCCAGCAGCTTAGACTACTATAGCTACGAGCAGTACTTC.

This clonotype has a handful of counts. The rearrangement links TRBV2 to TRBJ2-6; D is unresolved. The CDR3 sequence is 14 residues long. Germline CDR1 and CDR2: SNHLY and FYNNEI. V was shortened by 6 bases and J by 0 bases, with 6 bases between the two germline ends. CDR3 protein: CASRQYSGANVLTF. The CDR3 DNA follows: TGTGCCAGCAGGCAGTACTCTGGGGCCAACGTCCTGACTTTC.

The chain carries TRBV20-1 and TRBJ2-3; possible D gene TRBD2, 5 bases. Germline values: CDR1 DFQATT, CDR2 SNEGSKA (reference sequence). Trimming cost V 5 bases and J 0 bases, with 15 bases left between them. This CDR3 is built from 15 residues. CDR3 bases: TGCAGTGCTCCCAAGCCAGCGGCTAGCACAGATACGCAGTATTTT. This sequence encodes CSAPKPAASTDTQYF.

This clonotype has just a few counts. This chain uses TRBV13 with TRBJ2-3, with 13 bases identical to TRBD2. V gave up 5 bases and J gave up 5 bases; unmatched junction bases: 13. The CDR3 is 18 residues long. Per germline, CDR1 PRHDT and CDR2 FYEKMQ (reference sequence). The CDR3 loop is CASSGKEGLAGQGDTQYF. The DNA for the CDR3 is TGTGCCAGCAGCGGAAAAGAGGGACTAGCGGGACAGGGAGATACGCAGTATTTT.

This clonotype has a handful of counts. V and J are TRBV4-1 and TRBJ2-2; TRBD2 agrees at 7 bases. This CDR3 comprises 16 residues. The V and J ends lost 2 bases and 9 bases, in that order; junction bases with no gene match: 12. The germline V gene encodes CDR1 MGHRA and CDR2 YSYEKL. For the CDR3, the DNA is TGCGCCAGCAGCCAAAGGGAGGGCGTCCGAGCGAGGGAGCTGTTTTTT. Translating it yields CASSQREGVRARELFF.

The table lists this clonotype with a few counts. The chain couples TRBV6-1 to TRBJ2-6; the D is unclear. Per the germline V gene, CDR1 is MNHNS and CDR2 is SASEGT. V shed 0 bases and J shed 0 bases, with 6 bases lying between them. The CDR3 runs to 16 residues. CDR3 coding DNA: TGTGCCAGCAGTGAAGCGATGGGCTCTGGGGCCAACGTCCTGACTTTC. The encoded protein is CASSEAMGSGANVLTF.

In DNA, the CDR3 is TGTGCCAGCAGCGCAGTAGGGACAGGGATCAATGAGCAGTTCTTC. It encodes CASSAVGTGINEQFF. The rearrangement joins TRBV9 to TRBJ2-1; TRBD1 agrees at 9 bases. Germline V gives CDR1 SGDLS, CDR2 YYNGEE. This CDR3 region has 15 residues. Trimming cost V 3 bases and J 6 bases; bases outside gene matches: 7. Combining the CDR3 with reference TRBV9 and TRBJ2-1 gives the whole variable domain DSGVTQTPKHLITATGQRVTLRCSPRSGDLSVYWYQQSLDQGLQFLIQYYNGEERAKGNILERFSAQQFPDLHSELNLSSLELGDSALYFCASSAVGTGINEQFFGPGTRLTVL.